A selection of T cell receptor beta chains follows, all from one sample in a study of T cell responses to AZD1222 COVID-19 vaccine. Sequencing used immunoSEQ multiplex PCR; TCRdb keeps in-frame clones, though not all of them. The table includes 200,000 to 250,000 clones, approximately 94% detected once. The material was peripheral blood, obtained on day 0 of MenACWY control vaccination. The receptors were sampled from an adult in good health. CDR3s include the opening cysteine and the closing phenylalanine or tryptophan. The D gene is left open where the match is weak. Clone size, where shown, is once, few, many, or a class for clones that have expanded.

v_call	j_call	d_call	clone_size	cdr3_nt	cdr3_aa
TRBV30	TRBJ1-2	-	-	TGTGCCTGGATGGGCCCTGACAGAGACTATGGCTACACCTTC	CAWMGPDRDYGYTF
TRBV11-2	TRBJ1-2	TRBD1	-	TGTGCCAGCAGCGGACAGGGGGCAAACTATGGCTACACCTTC	CASSGQGANYGYTF
TRBV2	TRBJ1-5	-	-	TGTGCCAGCAGTGAAATGGAGGGAGGGAGTAGCAATCAGCCCCAGCATTTT	CASSEMEGGSSNQPQHF
TRBV5-1	TRBJ2-7	TRBD2	-	TGCGCCAGCAGCTACAGAGGGGACGGGACTAGCTCTTACGAGCAGTACTTC	CASSYRGDGTSSYEQYF
TRBV15	TRBJ1-6	-	-	TGTGCCACCAGCAGGGGGGATTATAATTCACCCCTCCACTTT	CATSRGDYNSPLHF
TRBV3-1/TRBV3-2	TRBJ2-1	-	-	TGTGCCAGCAGCCCCTCTAGGGGTGTTCAGTTCTTC	CASSPSRGVQFF
TRBV6-2/TRBV6-3	TRBJ2-1	TRBD2	-	TGTGCCAGCAGCCCCGTAAGCGGGGCCCCAAAAGGGTTCTTC	CASSPVSGAPKGFF
TRBV4-1	TRBJ1-4	-	-	TGCGCCAGCAGCCAAGTGATCTTGCATAATGAAAAACTGTTTTTT	CASSQVILHNEKLFF
TRBV2	TRBJ1-2	-	-	TGTGCCAGCATAGTTGGGGGATGGTCCTATGGCTACACCTTC	CASIVGGWSYGYTF
TRBV29-1	TRBJ1-1	-	-	TGCAGCGCTCGGAACACTGAAGCTTTCTTT	CSARNTEAFF
TRBV3-1/TRBV3-2	TRBJ1-2	TRBD1	once	TGTGCCAGCAGCCAGAACCCGGGACAGGGGTATGGCTACACCTTC	CASSQNPGQGYGYTF
TRBV2	TRBJ2-2	TRBD2	-	TGTGCCAGCTCTCTTAGCGGGGGGGCTGGGGAGCTGTTTTTT	CASSLSGGAGELFF
TRBV11-2	TRBJ2-1	TRBD2	-	TGTGCCAGCAGCTCTCAGCGGGAGAAGCAGTTCTTC	CASSSQREKQFF
TRBV12-3/TRBV12-4	TRBJ2-3	-	-	TGTGCCAGCAGCACGGACTACACAGATACGCAGTATTTT	CASSTDYTDTQYF
TRBV5-5	TRBJ2-7	-	-	TGTGCCAGCAGCTTACTACGGACCTACGAGCAGTACTTC	CASSLLRTYEQYF
TRBV19	TRBJ1-5	-	few	TGTGCCAGTACGTGGGGGGGAGGCAATCAGCCCCAGCATTTT	CASTWGGGNQPQHF
TRBV18	TRBJ2-1	-	-	TGTGCCAGCCATCGTTCCTTGGGTGTCAATGAGCAGTTCTTC	CASHRSLGVNEQFF
TRBV27	TRBJ1-6	TRBD1	-	TGTGCCAGCGATCTCCAGGGGGCCGGATCACCCCTCCACTTT	CASDLQGAGSPLHF
TRBV3-1/TRBV3-2	TRBJ1-1	-	once	TGTGCCAGCAGCCAAGAACACGGGAACACTGAAGCTTTCTTT	CASSQEHGNTEAFF
TRBV30	TRBJ1-2	-	-	TGTGCCTGGAGTCCTAGGGAGGGGCCCTATTTCTATGGCTACACCTTC	CAWSPREGPYFYGYTF
TRBV7-9	TRBJ1-1	-	-	TGTGCCAGCAGCCCCGGGGTCATGAACACTGAAGCTTTCTTT	CASSPGVMNTEAFF
TRBV7-2	TRBJ2-7	TRBD2	-	TGTGCCAGCAGCTCGACTAGCGGGGTGTACGAGCAGTACTTC	CASSSTSGVYEQYF
TRBV19	TRBJ2-2	-	-	TGTGCCACCAACACGGACGGCACCGGGGAGCTGTTTTTT	CATNTDGTGELFF
TRBV6-5	TRBJ1-1	TRBD1	-	TGTGCCAGCTACTTAGGACAGGGAAGGAACACTGAAGCTTTCTTT	CASYLGQGRNTEAFF
TRBV11-2	TRBJ2-1	TRBD2	-	TGTGCCAGCACCCTTCGGAGGAAGCGGGGGGGCGGATCCTACAATGAGCAGTTCTTC	CASTLRRKRGGGSYNEQFF
TRBV6-2/TRBV6-3	TRBJ1-5	-	-	TGTGCCAGCAGTCTCCGACAGGCCAATCAGCCCCAGCATTTT	CASSLRQANQPQHF
TRBV19	TRBJ1-6	-	-	TGTGCCAGTAGATCATACAGCTCCTATAATTCACCCCTCCACTTT	CASRSYSSYNSPLHF
TRBV24-1	TRBJ1-2	-	-	TGTGCCACCAGTGAGCCAGGCTATGGCTACACCTTC	CATSEPGYGYTF
TRBV3-1/TRBV3-2	TRBJ1-3	TRBD1	-	TGTGCCAGCAGCCAGGACACCCCCTCTCACCGGGACAGGTCTGGAAACACCATATATTTT	CASSQDTPSHRDRSGNTIYF
TRBV4-1	TRBJ2-1	TRBD2	-	TGCGCCAGCAGCCAAGTCGGGGGGGCCGGCAATGAGCAGTTCTTC	CASSQVGGAGNEQFF
TRBV20-1	TRBJ2-1	-	-	TGCAGTGCTAGTCTCTCGGGGAGGACTCATGAGCAGTTCTTC	CSASLSGRTHEQFF
TRBV18	TRBJ1-1	-	-	TGTGCCAGCTCACTACACAACACTGAAGCTTTCTTT	CASSLHNTEAFF
TRBV15	TRBJ1-1	-	-	TGTGCCACCAGCAGAGGGACCTCCCGCACTGAAGCTTTCTTT	CATSRGTSRTEAFF
TRBV3-1/TRBV3-2	TRBJ1-2	TRBD1	-	TGTGCCAGCACCCAGTGGGACAGGGAAGACTATGGCTACACCTTC	CASTQWDREDYGYTF
TRBV30	TRBJ1-2	TRBD1	-	TGTGCCTGGAGCCGTACCCGGGACAGGGGGAACTATGGCTACACCTTC	CAWSRTRDRGNYGYTF
TRBV5-5	TRBJ2-3	-	-	TGTGCCAGCAGCGTCAATGGGGTTCCGACAGATACGCAGTATTTT	CASSVNGVPTDTQYF
TRBV6-1	TRBJ2-7	TRBD1	-	TGTGCCAGCAGTGAACAATCCGGGACAGGTGGTTACGAGCAGTACTTC	CASSEQSGTGGYEQYF
TRBV28	TRBJ1-1	-	-	TGTGCCAGCAGCCTCAGGGGAGTCACTGAAGCTTTCTTT	CASSLRGVTEAFF
TRBV3-1/TRBV3-2	TRBJ1-3	-	-	TGTGCCAGCAGCCAACGAACTCCCATATATTTT	CASSQRTPIYF
TRBV7-2	TRBJ1-2	-	-	TGTGCCAGCAGCCAAGGAGGACAGTACTATGGCTACACCTTC	CASSQGGQYYGYTF
TRBV7-9	TRBJ1-1	-	-	TGTGCCAGCAGCCACGCCTCGCTCTCAGGGGCTTTCTTT	CASSHASLSGAFF
TRBV27	TRBJ1-1	TRBD1	-	TGTGCCAGCAGTCGACTTGGACAGGGGGCGTCCAGTGAAGCTTTCTTT	CASSRLGQGASSEAFF
TRBV7-8	TRBJ2-7	-	-	TGTGCCAGCAGCTTAGACCGGGGTTCCTACGAGCAGTACTTC	CASSLDRGSYEQYF
TRBV6-2/TRBV6-3	TRBJ2-3	-	-	TGTGCCAGCAGCTTAGGGGCTAGCACAGATACGCAGTATTTT	CASSLGASTDTQYF
TRBV5-6	TRBJ1-1	-	-	TGTGCCAGCAGCTTTTCAGGGACTGAAGCTTTCTTT	CASSFSGTEAFF